This entry lists 20 T cell receptor beta chains sequenced from one sample in a study of blood T cell repertoires in COVID-19. TCRdb's table, derived via immunoSEQ multiplex PCR, lists solely in-frame clones and lacks some. The table has about 140,000 clones, 65% to 80% seen once. The specimen sequenced was peripheral blood. These receptor sequences come from a man in his sixties with acute or convalescent COVID-19.

The gene calls are TRBV4-3 and TRBJ1-2; D unclear. The germline V and J ends were trimmed by 0 bases and 4 bases, with 12 bases remaining between them. The CDR3 sequence is 15 residues long. Germline CDR1 reads LGHNA; CDR2 reads YSLEER. The chain's CDR3 is CASSQDTSTVYGYTF. CDR3 coding DNA: TGCGCCAGCAGCCAAGATACTTCGACTGTCTATGGCTACACCTTC.

The chain is built from TRBV19 and TRBJ1-5, with D hard to call. Germline CDR1 and CDR2: LNHDA and SQIVND (reference sequence). V lost 0 bases, J lost 9 bases, and 6 bases lay in between. The CDR3 sequence is 12 residues long. DNA for the CDR3: TGTGCCAGTAGTATAGATCTAATGCCCCAGCATTTT. Translated, it gives CASSIDLMPQHF.

The CDR3 spells CASSPTGNSPLHF. DNA for the CDR3: TGCGCCAGCAGCCCTACAGGGAATTCACCCCTCCACTTT. The J gene is TRBJ1-6, the V gene TRBV5-1; D is perhaps TRBD1 (6 bases). Germline CDR1 SGHRS, CDR2 YFSETQ. V was trimmed by 4 bases and J by 7 bases, leaving 9 bases between them. The CDR3 extends over 13 amino acids.

This clone has a single count. The chain carries TRBV9 and TRBJ2-3; no clear D gene. The CDR3 consists of 13 residues. Trimming shortened V by 0 bases and J by 4 bases, and 6 bases separated the two germline ends. Germline V gene lookup returns CDR1 SGDLS and CDR2 YYNGEE. CDR3 DNA: TGTGCCAGCAGCGTAGCCCCTGCAGATACGCAGTATTTT. Translated, it gives CASSVAPADTQYF.

The chain uses TRBV25-1 and TRBJ2-2, with a possible D match to TRBD2 (5 bases). Per germline, CDR1 MGHDK and CDR2 SYGVNS. The CDR3 has 14 amino acids. Trimming shortened V by 7 bases and J by 0 bases, and 9 bases separated the two germline ends. For the CDR3, the DNA is TGTGCCAGCACCCCGGGGACGAACACCGGGGAGCTGTTTTTT. As protein: CASTPGTNTGELFF.

This clone was seen more than once but under ten times. The chain has TRBV5-1 and TRBJ1-4, with D possibly matching TRBD1 (6 bases). The CDR3 runs 15 residues. Germline V gene sequence: CDR1 SGHRS, CDR2 YFSETQ. Trimming stripped 1 base from V and 6 bases from J, with 13 bases between. The chain's CDR3 is CASSLTGFEDEKLFF. The CDR3 DNA reads TGCGCCAGCAGCTTGACAGGGTTCGAGGATGAAAAACTGTTTTTT.

This clone has more than one count but fewer than ten. The rearrangement links TRBV24-1 to TRBJ2-5; TRBD1 matches 8 bases. Unmatched junction bases numbered 8, after V lost 3 bases and J lost 9 bases. The CDR3 sequence is 14 residues long. Germline V gene lookup returns CDR1 KGHDR and CDR2 SFDVKD. The CDR3 DNA reads as TGTGCCACCAGTGATCCCGACAGGGGACGGGCCCAGTACTTC. Amino acid sequence: CATSDPDRGRAQYF.

This clone is a singleton in its sample. The V gene is TRBV24-1, the J gene TRBJ1-1; a possible D gene is TRBD1 (5 bases). The CDR3 sequence is 14 residues long. Germline lookup yields CDR1 KGHDR and CDR2 SFDVKD. V was shortened by 8 bases and J by 1 base, with 13 bases between the two germline ends. CDR3 sequence: CATKSRGGNTEAFF. CDR3 nucleotides: TGTGCCACCAAGTCAAGGGGAGGGAACACTGAAGCTTTCTTT.

This chain uses TRBV27 with TRBJ1-5; D not certain. Looked up from germline, CDR1 is MNHEY and CDR2 is SMNVEV (reference sequence). The V end was cut by 6 bases, the J end by 3 bases, with 6 bases between. The CDR3 extends over 12 amino acids. DNA for the CDR3: TGTGCCAGCAGGCGGTACAATCAGCCCCAGCATTTT. Translation gives CASRRYNQPQHF.

The CDR3 is CASSQGLLRRETQYF. For the CDR3, the DNA is TGTGCCAGCAGCCAAGGACTTCTTAGGCGGGAGACCCAGTACTTC. The V gene is TRBV14, the J gene TRBJ2-5; D is ambiguous. The V gene lost 1 base and the J gene lost 5 bases, with 14 bases spanning the gap. This CDR3 has 15 residues. Germline V gives CDR1 SGHDN, CDR2 FVKESK.

The chain employs TRBV30 and TRBJ1-1, with 7 bases that match TRBD1. With V trimmed by 8 bases and J by 2 bases, 8 bases remained unmatched. Germline V lookup: CDR1 GTSNPN, CDR2 SVGIG (reference sequence). This CDR3 has 13 amino acids. The chain's CDR3 is CAASRGSNTEAFF. Written as DNA, the CDR3 is TGTGCCGCCAGCAGGGGGAGCAACACTGAAGCTTTCTTT.

The chain links TRBV19 to TRBJ2-3; 7 nucleotides align to TRBD1. This CDR3 has 14 amino acids. CDR1 is LNHDA, CDR2 SQIVND, per germline (reference sequence). V lost 5 bases to trimming and J lost 3 bases; unmatched junction nucleotides: 5. The CDR3, as DNA: TGTGCCAGTAGTTTTACAGGGGTGACAGATACGCAGTATTTT. It codes for CASSFTGVTDTQYF. Using reference TRBV19 and TRBJ2-3 for the parts outside the CDR3, the full variable domain is DGGITQSPKYLFRKEGQNVTLSCEQNLNHDAMYWYRQDPGQGLRLIYYSQIVNDFQKGDIAEGYSVSREKKESFPLTVTSAQKNPTAFYLCASSFTGVTDTQYFGPGTRLTVL.

There are a few counts of this clone. The chain links TRBV27 to TRBJ2-5; D is possibly TRBD2 (5 bases). The CDR3 spans 13 residues. Trimming shortened V by 0 bases and J by 7 bases, and 9 bases separated the two germline ends. CDR1 MNHEY and CDR2 SMNVEV come from the germline V gene (reference sequence). The chain's CDR3 is CASSLSYGGTQYF. The CDR3 region has the DNA TGTGCCAGCAGTTTATCGTACGGAGGGACCCAGTACTTC.

This sequence joins TRBV7-9 and TRBJ2-5; TRBD2 is a possible D gene (5 bases). The CDR3 has 15 residues. With 1 base removed from V and 1 base from J, the gap between germline ends came to 10 bases. CDR1 and CDR2 from the germline V gene are SEHNR and FQNEAQ (reference sequence). The chain's CDR3 is CASSLGSLVQETQYF. The CDR3 DNA reads TGTGCCAGCAGCTTAGGGTCACTAGTCCAAGAGACCCAGTACTTC. The full variable domain, its missing parts supplied by reference TRBV7-9 and TRBJ2-5, is DTGVSQNPRHKITKRGQNVTFRCDPISEHNRLYWYRQTLGQGPEFLTYFQNEAQLEKSRLLSDRFSAERPKGSFSTLEIQRTEQGDSAMYLCASSLGSLVQETQYFGPGTRLLVL.

Notes on this clone: An end of the junction does not agree with germline; a read error may underlie this. The gene calls are TRBV27 and TRBJ2-4; 10 nucleotides agree with TRBD1. Germline V CDR1 and CDR2: MNHEY, SMNVEV (reference sequence). The CDR3 has 14 residues. The CDR3 here is CASSGTGARNIQYF. CDR3 nucleotide sequence: TGTGCCAGCAGTGGGACAGGGGCCAGAAACATTCAGTACTTC.

This clone was recorded a few times. V and J are TRBV28 and TRBJ1-2; 9 bases fit TRBD1. In germline, CDR1 is MDHEN, CDR2 SYDVKM. The CDR3 is 14 amino acids. V shed 6 bases, J shed 7 bases, and the junction held 9 bases outside the gene matches. The CDR3 is CASRQPGQGAGYTF. CDR3 in DNA: TGTGCCAGCAGACAACCGGGACAGGGAGCTGGCTACACCTTC.

The chain joins TRBV9 to TRBJ1-3; a weak D match, TRBD1 (6 bases). Trimming removed 0 bases from V and 2 bases from J, with 6 bases in between. Looked up from germline, CDR1 is SGDLS and CDR2 is YYNGEE. This CDR3 comprises 14 residues. The CDR3 sequence is CASSVAGAGNTIYF. CDR3 DNA: TGTGCCAGCAGCGTAGCAGGGGCTGGAAACACCATATATTTT.

This chain connects TRBV9 to TRBJ2-1; TRBD1 matches 8 bases. Germline trimming cut 0 bases from V and 4 bases from J; bases unmatched to any gene: 6. This CDR3 has 16 residues. Germline V gene lookup returns CDR1 SGDLS and CDR2 YYNGEE. CDR3 in DNA: TGTGCCAGCAGCGTAGGGGGCCGGGACAGGTACAATGAGCAGTTCTTC. It encodes CASSVGGRDRYNEQFF.

This chain uses TRBV18 with TRBJ2-7, with 15 bases matching TRBD2. J lost 5 bases, V lost 5 bases, and 10 bases had no gene match. In germline, CDR1 is KGHSH, CDR2 LQKENI. This CDR3 contains 17 residues. The CDR3 loop is CASSSGLAGGPEDEQYF. CDR3 nucleotide sequence: TGTGCCAGCTCATCCGGACTAGCGGGAGGGCCAGAGGACGAGCAGTACTTC.

The chain carries TRBV5-1 and TRBJ2-7; D is perhaps TRBD2 (5 bases). The V end lost 7 bases, the J end lost 7 bases, and 18 bases lay between the germline ends. Germline assignment: CDR1 SGHRS and CDR2 YFSETQ. The CDR3 spans 13 residues. CDR3 sequence: CASSDQGSGEQYF. The DNA for the CDR3 is TGCGCCAGCTCCGACCAAGGATCGGGAGAGCAGTACTTC.